This entry is about one TCR beta chain. The source of the sample is a study of control samples from healthy donors and cancer patients. Profiling relied on immunoSEQ multiplex PCR, and the TCRdb table lists in-frame clones only, not all of them. Of approximately 94,000 clones in the sample, approximately 84% are singletons; the top ten hold 18%. Between the trimmed V and J ends, which lost 5 bases and 2 bases, there was a span of 14 bases. Germline V lookup: CDR1 LNHDA, CDR2 SQIVND (reference sequence). The CDR3 is 15 amino acids. Sequenced input: blood. The rearrangement uses TRBV19 and TRBJ2-3, with D possibly matching TRBD1 (5 bases). The receptor's source is a woman in her forties or fifties in good health. This CDR3 reads CASSRMTEITDTQYF. The CDR3 DNA sequence: TGTGCCAGTAGTCGCATGACAGAGATCACAGATACGCAGTATTTT. Variable domain in full (rest from reference TRBV19 and TRBJ2-3): DGGITQSPKYLFRKEGQNVTLSCEQNLNHDAMYWYRQDPGQGLRLIYYSQIVNDFQKGDIAEGYSVSREKKESFPLTVTSAQKNPTAFYLCASSRMTEITDTQYFGPGTRLTVL.